Below are 16 T cell receptor beta chains sequenced from a single sample in a study of T cells in Graves' hyperthyroidism and ophthalmopathy (dated by TCRdb to between 2017 and 2020). The library was made by multiplex PCR. Instrument on record: Illumina HiSeq 2000. The TCR beta CDR3 regions were amplified from RNA transcripts. For the first round of RT-PCR on the TCR CDR3, the HTBI primer set was used together with the Qiagen OneStep RT-PCR kit. TCRdb applied fastp at Q25 and MiXCR to the public reads, then kept only in-frame beta chains. Every entry covers one CDR3 protein and lists the most common genes and DNA from its rows. This sample comprises a few hundred thousand distinct CDR3 sequences, about a fifth of them detected only once. The ten largest clones add up to about a quarter of the sample. The sequenced material came from blood. The receptors originated from a man between 18 and 29 years old with Graves' hyperthyroidism.

As to this clonotype: This is likely a read error, given that the CDR3 carries no conserved phenylalanine or tryptophan at its end. The chain uses TRBV28 and TRBJ1-5, with D possibly TRBD1 on 5 matching bases. The V end was cut by 5 bases, the J end by 4 bases, with 12 bases between. The CDR3 is made up of 14 amino acids. From germline, CDR1 is MDHEN and CDR2 SYDVKM. CDR3: CASSLGTRNQPQHL. DNA for the CDR3: TGTGCCAGCAGTCTAGGGACCCGTAATCAGCCCCAGCATTTG.

This clonotype occurred many times. The chain has TRBV6-5 and TRBJ1-5; 9 bases line up with TRBD1. The germline V gene encodes CDR1 MNHEY and CDR2 SVGAGI. J was trimmed by 7 bases and V by 6 bases; bases with no gene match: 7. This CDR3 has 14 residues. The DNA of the CDR3 is TGTGCCAGCAGCCCCGGACAGGGGAGGCAGCCCCAGCATTTT. This sequence encodes CASSPGQGRQPQHF.

This clonotype was recorded many times. The J gene is TRBJ2-7, the V gene TRBV30, with D possibly TRBD2 on 6 matching bases. Trimming took off 5 bases at V and 0 bases at J, with 11 bases between the two ends. CDR3 length equals 13 residues. CDR1 is GTSNPN and CDR2 is SVGIG in the germline V gene (reference sequence). CDR3 nucleotide sequence: TGTGCCTGGCGGGACGGGAGCTCCTACGAGCAGTACTTC. Protein: CAWRDGSSYEQYF. Combining the CDR3 with reference TRBV30 and TRBJ2-7 gives the whole variable domain SQTIHQWPATLVQPVGSPLSLECTVEGTSNPNLYWYRQAAGRGLQLLFYSVGIGQISSEVPQNLSASRPQDRQFILSSKKLLLSDSGFYLCAWRDGSSYEQYFGPGTRLTVT.

This clonotype has a single count. V and J are TRBV28 and TRBJ2-7, with D possibly called TRBD1 or TRBD2 (5 bases each). CDR1 and CDR2 (germline): MDHEN, SYDVKM. This CDR3 is built from 13 residues. Trimming pared 5 bases from V and 8 bases from J, leaving 16 bases between. The CDR3 is CASSLALRDQQYF. In DNA, the CDR3 is TGTGCCAGCAGTCTAGCCCTCCGGGACCAGCAGTACTTC.

The J gene is TRBJ1-1, the V gene TRBV6-1; possible D gene TRBD1, 5 bases. Trimming removed 6 bases at V and 1 base at J, with 15 bases between. The CDR3 has 15 amino acids. The V gene's germline CDR1 is MNHNS and CDR2 SASEGT. CDR3 nucleotide sequence: TGTGCCAGCAGGGGGGTTTGGGTTTCGAACACTGAAGCTTTCTTT. This gives the protein CASRGVWVSNTEAFF.

The sample holds many counts of this clonotype. V usage is TRBV27 and J usage is TRBJ1-5, with 9 bases that match TRBD1. V lost 4 bases to trimming and J lost 9 bases; unmatched junction nucleotides: 7. The CDR3 spans 14 residues. CDR1 and CDR2 (germline): MNHEY, SMNVEV (reference sequence). The DNA of the CDR3 is TGTGCCAGCAGTTGGGACAGGGTAACGTTGCCCCAGCATTTT. It codes for CASSWDRVTLPQHF.

The rearrangement joins TRBV12-3 or TRBV12-4 to TRBJ2-2; 13 bases fit TRBD2. The CDR3 has 16 amino acids. J lost 1 base, V lost 10 bases, and 6 bases had no gene match. Written as DNA, the CDR3 is TGTGCCAACGGGGGACTAGCGGGACAGAACACCGGGGAGCTGTTTTTT. The encoded protein is CANGGLAGQNTGELFF.

This clonotype appeared a few times. The CDR3 here is CASSQVVGRLKQETQYF. Here the CDR3 DNA reads TGTGCCAGCAGCCAAGTCGTCGGCCGATTAAAACAAGAGACCCAGTACTTC. The chain combines TRBV3-1 with TRBJ2-5; D unresolved. Trimming shortened V by 1 base and J by 2 bases, and 17 bases separated the two germline ends. CDR1 is LGHDT and CDR2 is YNNKEL in the germline V gene (reference sequence). The CDR3 has 17 residues.

This clonotype was counted many times. The chain is built from TRBV6-5 and TRBJ1-1; D gene ambiguous. The length of the CDR3 is 14 residues. CDR1 and CDR2 (germline): MNHEY, SVGAGI. Trimming pared 4 bases from V and 6 bases from J, leaving 15 bases between. In DNA, the CDR3 is TGTGCCAGCAGTTTGACCCGGGAGGGCTCTGAAGCTTTCTTT. Translating it yields CASSLTREGSEAFF.

This clonotype was observed many times. The chain is built from TRBV6-4 and TRBJ1-1, with D tentatively TRBD1 (5 bases). Per germline, CDR1 MRHNA and CDR2 SNTAGT. There are 15 residues in the CDR3. V lost 4 bases and J lost 3, with 15 bases in between. The CDR3: CASSARGTEDTEAFF. The CDR3 DNA sequence: TGTGCCAGCAGTGCCCGGGGGACCGAGGACACTGAAGCTTTCTTT.

Many counts were recorded for this clonotype. As DNA, the CDR3 is TGCAGTGCTTCACACAGCTACTATGGCTACACCTTC. Amino acids: CSASHSYYGYTF. The rearrangement links TRBV20-1 to TRBJ1-2; D unclear. In germline, CDR1 is DFQATT, CDR2 SNEGSKA (reference sequence). Trimming pared 5 bases from V and 3 bases from J, leaving 10 bases between. The CDR3 length is 12 residues.

This clonotype was recorded a few times. V gene TRBV2 combines with J gene TRBJ2-7; TRBD1 aligns across 9 bases. Trimming removed 8 bases from V and 4 bases from J; junction bases left unmatched: 6. Germline-derived CDR1 and CDR2 are SNHLY and FYNNEI. This CDR3 is 13 amino acids long. The CDR3 region is CASLSGTGYEQYF. The CDR3 DNA is TGTGCCAGCCTGTCGGGGACAGGGTACGAGCAGTACTTC.

This clonotype was counted only a few times. One base away lies a much larger clone, so this may be a sequencing read error. The genes are TRBV6-1 and TRBJ2-2, with unresolved D. The V gene lost 6 bases and the J gene lost 1 base, with 3 bases spanning the gap. This CDR3 has 12 amino acids. CDR1 is MNHNS, CDR2 SASEGT, per germline. The CDR3 DNA follows: TGTGCCAGCAGGAAGAACACCGGGGAGCTGTTTTTT. Translating gives CASRKNTGELFF.

Comment on this clonotype: This may arise from a read error, as a much more abundant clone is one base away. V is TRBV30 and J is TRBJ2-5; 9 positions agree with TRBD2. The CDR3 totals 14 residues. Germline V lookup: CDR1 GTSNPN, CDR2 SVGIG (reference sequence). The junction had 10 bases not matched to a gene; V was cut back by 5 bases and J by 6 bases. The CDR3 protein is CAWRGSGGSKTQYF. DNA of the CDR3: TGTGCCTGGCGCGGTAGCGGGGGCTCAAAGACCCAGTACTTC.

Ten or more counts support this clonotype. This chain links TRBV20-1 with TRBJ2-7; tentatively, D is TRBD2 (6 bases). Germline CDR1 DFQATT, CDR2 SNEGSKA (reference sequence). This CDR3 is 12 amino acids long. V lost 5 bases and J lost 5, with 13 bases in between. The CDR3, as DNA: TGCAGTGCTGGGAGGATTAGGGACGAGCAGTACTTC. Residues: CSAGRIRDEQYF.

This clonotype was seen at least ten times. The rearrangement links TRBV6-1 to TRBJ1-1, with D tentatively TRBD1 (6 bases). Trimming took off 7 bases at V and 1 base at J, with 16 bases between the two ends. This CDR3 comprises 15 residues. Germline values: CDR1 MNHNS, CDR2 SASEGT. The CDR3 nucleotides are TGTGCCAGCAACCAACAGGGCCCTCAGAACACTGAAGCTTTCTTT. Its protein is CASNQQGPQNTEAFF.